This passage covers 29 T cell receptor beta chains from one sample sequenced in a study of monozygotic twins with inflammatory bowel disease. No DNA is given; TCRdb re-called the 5' RACE reads and lists each CDR3 protein once. This table holds 300,000 to 450,000 distinct CDR3 sequences. The sample consisted of blood. The source is a human donor with ulcerative colitis or Crohn's disease, or a healthy co-twin of an affected twin (not recorded which).

The chain combines TRBV5-1 with TRBJ1-1; the TCRdb D gene call, TRBD1, has no DNA to confirm it. The CDR3 has 14 residues. Germline V gives CDR1 SGHRS, CDR2 YFSETQ. The CDR3 is CASKEAGTDTEAFF.

This rearrangement joins TRBV4-1 to TRBJ2-3; TCRdb outputs TRBD2, but without DNA this stays unchecked. CDR1 and CDR2 (germline): MGHRA, YSYEKL. The CDR3 runs 15 residues. The CDR3 reads CASREDSGFTDTQYF.

The chain combines TRBV18 with TRBJ2-5; TCRdb designates TRBD1, a call that cannot be tested without DNA. The CDR3 consists of 16 residues. From germline, CDR1 is KGHSH and CDR2 LQKENI. Here the CDR3 reads CASSPPGRGRKETQYF.

V and J are TRBV12-3 or TRBV12-4 and TRBJ2-7; TCRdb calls TRBD1, which cannot be checked without DNA. This CDR3 comprises 14 residues. The CDR3 loop reads CASTLGLGLGEQYF.

The chain has TRBV4-1 and TRBJ2-1. The germline gives CDR1 MGHRA, CDR2 YSYEKL. The CDR3 extends over 13 amino acids. The CDR3 loop reads CASSRSHLNEQFF.

V gene TRBV2 combines with J gene TRBJ2-5. The CDR3 covers 14 residues. The germline gives CDR1 SNHLY, CDR2 FYNNEI. The CDR3 loop is CASRMDESLETQYF.

The V and J genes are TRBV2 and TRBJ2-3; TCRdb selects TRBD1, and the lack of DNA leaves this call unchecked. The CDR3 length is 14 residues. The V gene's germline CDR1 is SNHLY and CDR2 FYNNEI. The chain's CDR3 is CASTNTGFTDTQYF.

V gene TRBV6-5 combines with J gene TRBJ2-2; the D call of TRBD2 rests on TCRdb alone, since no DNA is present to check it. The CDR3 has 15 amino acids. In germline, CDR1 is MNHEY, CDR2 SVGAGI. This chain's CDR3 is CASSYRAGGPGELFF.

This chain links TRBV29-1 with TRBJ1-5; with no DNA, the TCRdb D assignment of TRBD1 cannot be verified. The CDR3 covers 12 residues. Germline V gene data show CDR1 as SQVTM and CDR2 as ANQGSEA. CDR3 sequence reads: CSVEEGGQPQHF.

The chain couples TRBV29-1 to TRBJ2-7; TCRdb selects TRBD2, and the lack of DNA leaves this call unchecked. CDR1 is SQVTM, CDR2 ANQGSEA, per germline. CDR3 size: 16 residues. CDR3 loop: CSVIRTPGLAMDEQYF.

The chain recombines TRBV30 with TRBJ2-1; TCRdb's D gene call, TRBD1, goes unchecked for lack of DNA. The CDR3 runs to 15 residues. Germline V lookup: CDR1 GTSNPN, CDR2 SVGIG (reference sequence). CDR3 amino acids: CAWSVIPVRYNEQFF.

The chain uses TRBV7-9 and TRBJ1-2; TCRdb returns TRBD1, unconfirmable since there is no DNA. The CDR3 contains 14 residues. Germline assignment: CDR1 SEHNR and CDR2 FQNEAQ (reference sequence). The CDR3 protein is CASSLASGQDRYTF. The full variable domain, in which reference TRBV7-9 and TRBJ1-2 provide the parts outside the CDR3, is DTGVSQNPRHKITKRGQNVTFRCDPISEHNRLYWYRQTLGQGPEFLTYFQNEAQLEKSRLLSDRFSAERPKGSFSTLEIQRTEQGDSAMYLCASSLASGQDRYTFGSGTRLTVV.

This rearrangement joins TRBV9 to TRBJ2-7. The CDR3 runs 15 residues. The germline CDR1 and CDR2 sequences are SGDLS and YYNGEE. CDR3 region: CASSVGVQAVSEQYF. Supplemented by reference TRBV9 and TRBJ2-7, the full variable domain reads DSGVTQTPKHLITATGQRVTLRCSPRSGDLSVYWYQQSLDQGLQFLIQYYNGEERAKGNILERFSAQQFPDLHSELNLSSLELGDSALYFCASSVGVQAVSEQYFGPGTRLTVT.

The chain employs TRBV6-1 and TRBJ1-1; TCRdb reports TRBD1, a call that lacks DNA to check it against. CDR1 and CDR2 from the germline V gene are MNHNS and SASEGT. CDR3 length equals 14 residues. CDR3 residues: CASSEVTGDTEAFF.

The gene calls are TRBV4-1 and TRBJ2-5; TCRdb lists TRBD1, though no DNA is available to test this call. The CDR3 has 14 amino acids. Per the germline V gene, CDR1 is MGHRA and CDR2 is YSYEKL. The chain's CDR3 is CASSPAGGEETQYF.

The chain joins TRBV15 to TRBJ1-5; absent DNA, TCRdb's TRBD1 call cannot be checked. The CDR3 has 18 amino acids. Germline lookup yields CDR1 LNHNV and CDR2 YYDKDF (reference sequence). CDR3 amino acids: CATSRAGTGVVGNQPQHF.

The J gene is TRBJ2-3, the V gene TRBV18; TCRdb calls TRBD1, which cannot be checked without DNA. This CDR3 region has 14 residues. The V gene's germline CDR1 is KGHSH and CDR2 LQKENI. CDR3 region: CASSLANRGDTQYF.

The rearrangement joins TRBV4-3 to TRBJ1-5. The germline CDR1 and CDR2 sequences are LGHNA and YSLEER. This CDR3 region has 16 residues. CDR3 protein: CASSQDRQRGYQPQHF.

V gene TRBV6-5 combines with J gene TRBJ2-7. The CDR3 covers 12 residues. The germline gives CDR1 MNHEY, CDR2 SVGAGI. The CDR3 region is CASRVHGGEQYF.

V is TRBV5-1 and J is TRBJ2-1; the D call from TCRdb, TRBD1, cannot be confirmed without DNA. Germline-derived CDR1 and CDR2 are SGHRS and YFSETQ. This CDR3 contains 15 residues. This CDR3 is CASSSGGLTYNEQFF.

This chain connects TRBV28 to TRBJ2-7; the TCRdb call, TRBD1, lacks DNA for checking. Germline V gene sequence: CDR1 MDHEN, CDR2 SYDVKM. The CDR3 has 14 residues. This CDR3 is CASIPGQITYEQYF.

The chain joins TRBV5-1 to TRBJ2-1. The CDR3 consists of 15 residues. Germline CDR1 is SGHRS and CDR2 is YFSETQ. The CDR3 sequence: CASSLEGTSYNEQFF.

The rearrangement joins TRBV3-1 to TRBJ2-1. Germline V gene data show CDR1 as LGHDT and CDR2 as YNNKEL (reference sequence). This CDR3 has 16 amino acids. The CDR3 reads CASSQVSWDTDLEQFF.

J is TRBJ2-1 and V is TRBV7-9; as DNA is missing, the TRBD1 call by TCRdb cannot be tested. The CDR3 runs to 12 residues. Germline V CDR1 and CDR2: SEHNR, FQNEAQ (reference sequence). The CDR3 spells CASSSTGNEQFF.

V usage is TRBV19 and J usage is TRBJ2-7; the TCRdb D gene call, TRBD1, has no DNA to confirm it. Per germline, CDR1 LNHDA and CDR2 SQIVND (reference sequence). The CDR3 sequence is 13 residues long. The CDR3 reads CASSIRRDGEQYF.

The chain recombines TRBV2 with TRBJ1-1; TCRdb's assignment of TRBD1 cannot be checked, as there is no DNA. The CDR3 contains 14 residues. The V gene's germline CDR1 is SNHLY and CDR2 FYNNEI. The CDR3 here is CASRADSVNTEAFF.

V usage is TRBV27 and J usage is TRBJ2-2; TCRdb selects TRBD1, and the lack of DNA leaves this call unchecked. There are 14 residues in the CDR3. The germline CDR1 and CDR2 sequences are MNHEY and SMNVEV (reference sequence). CDR3 sequence: CASSRSRVAGELFF.

The chain is built from TRBV13 and TRBJ1-2. CDR1 PRHDT and CDR2 FYEKMQ come from the germline V gene (reference sequence). The CDR3 has 12 residues. CDR3 residues: CASSTYSYGYTF.

The chain carries TRBV7-2 and TRBJ2-5; the TRBD2 assignment by TCRdb is unverifiable without DNA. The length of the CDR3 is 16 residues. Germline values: CDR1 SGHTA, CDR2 FQGNSA. CDR3 in amino acids: CASSQTSGETPWTQYF.